The following is a T cell receptor (beta chain) sequence with its context. The sample holds a few counts of this clonotype. What this receptor recognizes is not known. No qualities accompany the bases; no much larger clone lies one base away. The sample is drawn from a study of human T cells and chemical hapten exposure (dated by TCRdb to the early 2020s). General notes on the study: For sensitization, 2% DPC in acetone was applied to a 2 cm by 2 cm area of upper inner arm skin. Patch testing was performed on the upper back with Finn chambers containing 0.01% DPC, and the patch tests were scored after 6 days according to International Contact Dermatitis Research Group standards. Libraries were pooled for sequencing, and variation in per-sample TCR yields was attributed mainly to small differences in library volumes within the pool. Patients additionally received weekly therapeutic DPC doses to the scalp throughout the approximately 25-week study period. The patient cohort, mostly female, included alopecia areata with under or over 50% scalp involvement, alopecia totalis and alopecia universalis. Blood samples were taken from patients before sensitization (week 0) and at 2, 6 and about 24 weeks after DPC sensitization. Peripheral blood TCR repertoire changes were tracked in vivo in alopecia patients during primary and secondary sensitization to the hapten diphenylcyclopropenone (DPC). For TCR sequencing, blood came from about 28 alopecia patients at anywhere from one to four time points (pre-sensitization, 2, 6 and 24 weeks). On the study overall, not on this receptor specifically: Patch test score was positively correlated with the number of PT1 expanded TCRs, with significance at thresholds 8, 16 and 32 but not at 4. The number of TCRs above 1 in 1000 frequency did not change with DPC sensitization; there was no evidence of global repertoire structure alterations. Expanded TCRs formed significantly more large CDR3 similarity clusters than pre-sensitization or healthy control sets, consistent with antigen-driven responses. Alopecia, a presumed autoimmune disease, was present in all patients, so the immune response of the patients might differ from that of healthy individuals. After repeated subsampling, changes were observed in the strength of the expansion versus patch-test correlation and in the threshold at which the correlation became significant.

The time point label on this specimen signifies: patch test 2, 6 weeks after DPC sensitization. The treatment or condition label on this specimen signifies: therapeutic diphenylcyclopropenone sensitization with weekly scalp DPC. At every patch-test visit, the blood draw took place before the patch test was put on. Eligible patients were aged 18 to 70, diagnosed with alopecia, deemed suitable for DPC therapy, and excluded if pregnant. Unfractionated whole blood was collected in Tempus Blood RNA tubes, and total RNA was extracted from that blood. The germline ends are 17 bases apart after V is trimmed by 3 bases and J by 5 bases. CDR1 and CDR2 are read off the germline V gene as LGHNA and YSLEER. From cysteine to phenylalanine, the CDR3 is 16 amino acids long. Only the CDR3 portion is preserved as DNA: 48 bases, with reading frame beginning at the first base. Libraries were constructed by RACE. TCRdb names NextSeq 500 as the instrument used. During library preparation, unique molecular identifiers were attached to individual cDNA molecules so that TCRs could be counted quantitatively and reproducibly. Each blood RNA sample was used to sequence both TCR alpha and TCR beta chains. As for the original processing: The median number of TCRs per sample was roughly 98,000, ranging from 23,224 to 690,600. The Decombinator software suite was used to annotate V, J and CDR3 in the TCR reads. For PS versus PT1 abundance plots, all samples were subsampled to the same number of TCRs (28,000). TCRs were defined as expanded if absent before sensitization and observed at least eight times at the 2-week time point. The raw public data were reprocessed by TCRdb itself: fastp quality trimming at Q25, MiXCR clonotype calling, in-frame beta chains only. Rows are unified per CDR3 protein, each entry keeping the most common DNA and genes. The authors' filters were not applied to this entry. The sample records 95,000 or so distinct CDR3 sequences, approximately 10% of which are singletons. The biggest ten clones account for 2.5% to 4% of the sample.

This TCR came from a woman between 40 and 55 years old with alopecia areata. Some clones in this sample may be carry-over from other donors' samples. The material sequenced was whole blood, taken in connection with sensitization to the hapten diphenylcyclopropenone (DPC). The rearrangement joined TRBV4-3 to TRBJ2-1; a tentative D call is TRBD2 (5 bases match). This receptor has the CDR3 CASSQFVKRGNNEQFF. The nucleotide sequence reads as follows: TGCGCCAGCAGCCAGTTCGTTAAGAGAGGGAACAATGAGCAGTTCTTC.